This T cell receptor beta chain was observed in a study of response to subunit inactivated influenza vaccine. Using its own MiXCR run on the RT-PCR reads, TCRdb lists one record per CDR3 protein. The sample holds over 150,000 distinct CDR3 sequences; over 8.5% are singletons and the top ten take roughly 33%. The CDR3 is 16 residues long. Per germline, CDR1 MDHEN and CDR2 SYDVKM. Trimming cost V 2 bases and J 7 bases; bases outside gene matches: 6. Study-wide results and caveats: Few additional T cells are recruited per seasonal influenza vaccination, authors suggested.

Turning to this clonotype: Its target is not known.

The V call is TRBV28, the J call TRBJ1-6, with 9 bases aligning to TRBD1. The specimen was CD8+ T cells sorted from PBMCs, collected roughly 24 months after vaccination. The sequence was obtained from a man aged 50-75 years who received an inactivated influenza vaccine. As DNA, the CDR3 is TGTGCCAGCAGTTTACCTGACAGGGGGATAAATTCACCCCTCCACTTT. Translating it yields CASSLPDRGINSPLHF.